This TCR beta chain was documented in a study of shared clonotypes between healthy human individuals. Overall study: CD8 memory received one plate per donor, CD8 naive two, CD4 memory three and CD4 naive three.

Germline CDR1 reads SGHDT; CDR2 reads YYEEEE. The V and J ends lost 4 bases and 4 bases, in that order; junction bases with no gene match: 7. This CDR3 contains 17 residues. Data came from immunoSEQ multiplex PCR; TCRdb stores just in-frame clones and leaves some out. The data contain 2 million to 2.5 million clones, around 95% of them singletons. The rearrangement links TRBV5-6 to TRBJ2-3, with TRBD2 matching 15 bases. This clonotype was obtained from a man aged 18 to 35 in good health. Input material: naive CD4+ T cells sorted from blood. Subset described: CD45RA+ positively selected. CDR3 DNA sequence: TGTGCCAGCAGCCTCGGACTAGCGGGAGGGAGCGCAGATACGCAGTATTTT. As protein: CASSLGLAGGSADTQYF.